A selection of T cell receptor beta chains follows, all from one sample in a study of CD4 T cells in relation to SARS-CoV-2 and coronaviruses. The table came from immunoSEQ multiplex PCR; TCRdb's copy has only in-frame clones and leaves some out. In the table there are about 59,000 clones, 86% of which are singletons. The sequencing sample was made of memory CD4+ T cells from PBMCs. The receptors shown here come from a human donor in good health. Both conserved end residues are part of each CDR3. The order of the fields is J gene, V gene, clone size, D gene, CDR3 protein, CDR3 DNA. The D gene is left open where the match is weak. Clone sizes are given selectively: once, few, many, or a class where the clone is expanded.

J gene: TRBJ2-4
V gene: TRBV10-3
clone size: -
D gene: TRBD1
CDR3 protein: CAISESITGQGKNIQYF
CDR3 DNA: TGTGCCATCAGTGAGTCGATAACTGGACAGGGGAAAAACATTCAGTACTTC

J gene: TRBJ1-2
V gene: TRBV6-5
clone size: -
D gene: -
CDR3 protein: CASREDRLYGYTF
CDR3 DNA: TGTGCCAGCAGGGAGGACAGACTCTATGGCTACACCTTC

J gene: TRBJ2-1
V gene: TRBV5-1
clone size: -
D gene: -
CDR3 protein: CASSLDGSSYNEQFF
CDR3 DNA: TGCGCCAGCAGCTTGGACGGGAGCTCCTACAATGAGCAGTTCTTC

J gene: TRBJ1-4
V gene: TRBV7-9
clone size: -
D gene: -
CDR3 protein: CASSADRRNEKLFF
CDR3 DNA: TGTGCCAGCAGCGCCGACAGGCGAAATGAAAAACTGTTTTTT

J gene: TRBJ1-2
V gene: TRBV6-2/TRBV6-3
clone size: -
D gene: TRBD1
CDR3 protein: CASSYLQDRGGRGYTF
CDR3 DNA: TGTGCCAGCAGTTACCTTCAAGACAGGGGGGGTCGAGGCTACACCTTC

J gene: TRBJ2-7
V gene: TRBV18
clone size: -
D gene: -
CDR3 protein: CASQMDHTTYEQYF
CDR3 DNA: TGTGCCAGTCAAATGGACCACACTACCTACGAGCAGTACTTC

J gene: TRBJ2-7
V gene: TRBV19
clone size: -
D gene: -
CDR3 protein: CASTDQGESYEQYF
CDR3 DNA: TGTGCCAGTACCGACCAGGGAGAGTCCTACGAGCAGTACTTC

J gene: TRBJ1-2
V gene: TRBV4-1
clone size: -
D gene: TRBD1
CDR3 protein: CASSQPTGGLNYGYTF
CDR3 DNA: TGCGCCAGCAGCCAACCCACAGGGGGTCTTAACTATGGCTACACCTTC

J gene: TRBJ1-5
V gene: TRBV7-8
clone size: -
D gene: -
CDR3 protein: CASGGRTDHSNQPQHF
CDR3 DNA: TGTGCCAGCGGGGGAAGGACAGACCATAGCAATCAGCCCCAGCATTTT

J gene: TRBJ1-4
V gene: TRBV3-1/TRBV3-2
clone size: -
D gene: -
CDR3 protein: CASSRHFDEKLFF
CDR3 DNA: TGTGCCAGCAGCCGCCACTTCGATGAAAAACTGTTTTTT

J gene: TRBJ1-5
V gene: TRBV30
clone size: once
D gene: -
CDR3 protein: CAWSGKSNQPQHF
CDR3 DNA: TGTGCCTGGAGTGGGAAAAGCAATCAGCCCCAGCATTTT

J gene: TRBJ2-7
V gene: TRBV4-1
clone size: few
D gene: TRBD2
CDR3 protein: CASSRVRRDYSSGYHEQYF
CDR3 DNA: TGCGCCAGCAGCAGGGTCCGCCGGGACTACAGCTCTGGATATCACGAGCAGTACTTC

J gene: TRBJ1-3
V gene: TRBV5-1
clone size: -
D gene: -
CDR3 protein: CASRRISGNTIYF
CDR3 DNA: TGCGCCAGTAGACGGATCTCTGGAAACACCATATATTTT

J gene: TRBJ2-7
V gene: TRBV29-1
clone size: -
D gene: TRBD1
CDR3 protein: CSVYRDREGEQYF
CDR3 DNA: TGCAGCGTCTACCGGGACAGGGAGGGCGAGCAGTACTTC

J gene: TRBJ1-6
V gene: TRBV27
clone size: -
D gene: -
CDR3 protein: CASKLVLREAPLHF
CDR3 DNA: TGTGCCAGCAAGCTGGTACTCCGGGAGGCACCCCTCCACTTT

J gene: TRBJ2-3
V gene: TRBV6-5
clone size: once
D gene: -
CDR3 protein: CASRDSTDTQYF
CDR3 DNA: TGTGCCAGCAGGGACAGCACAGATACGCAGTATTTT

J gene: TRBJ2-3
V gene: TRBV7-2
clone size: -
D gene: -
CDR3 protein: CASSPVTTDTQYF
CDR3 DNA: TGTGCCAGCAGCCCCGTGACCACAGATACGCAGTATTTT

J gene: TRBJ2-3
V gene: TRBV3-1/TRBV3-2
clone size: once
D gene: TRBD2
CDR3 protein: CASSQAGGVGTDTQYF
CDR3 DNA: TGTGCCAGCAGCCAAGCGGGGGGAGTGGGCACAGATACGCAGTATTTT

J gene: TRBJ1-3
V gene: TRBV18
clone size: -
D gene: -
CDR3 protein: CASSPGPESGNTIYF
CDR3 DNA: TGTGCCAGCTCACCTGGGCCCGAATCTGGAAACACCATATATTTT

J gene: TRBJ2-1
V gene: TRBV11-2
clone size: -
D gene: -
CDR3 protein: CASSLGGHALYNEQFF
CDR3 DNA: TGTGCCAGCAGCTTGGGCGGGCATGCCCTATACAATGAGCAGTTCTTC

J gene: TRBJ2-1
V gene: TRBV4-1
clone size: -
D gene: -
CDR3 protein: CASSQVTRKYNEQFF
CDR3 DNA: TGCGCCAGCAGCCAAGTAACTCGGAAATACAATGAGCAGTTCTTC

J gene: TRBJ2-5
V gene: TRBV11-3
clone size: once
D gene: -
CDR3 protein: CASSPAGVGGETQYF
CDR3 DNA: TGTGCCAGCAGCCCGGCTGGGGTTGGTGGGGAGACCCAGTACTTC

J gene: TRBJ1-1
V gene: TRBV18
clone size: -
D gene: TRBD1
CDR3 protein: CASSPDRDGRAFF
CDR3 DNA: TGTGCCAGCTCACCGGACAGGGACGGGCGAGCTTTCTTT

J gene: TRBJ1-3
V gene: TRBV6-1
clone size: once
D gene: TRBD1
CDR3 protein: CASSDRGPGNTIYF
CDR3 DNA: TGTGCCAGCAGTGACAGGGGGCCCGGAAACACCATATATTTT

J gene: TRBJ1-6
V gene: TRBV7-9
clone size: -
D gene: TRBD1
CDR3 protein: CASSLVQGADNNSPLHF
CDR3 DNA: TGTGCCAGCAGCTTAGTACAGGGGGCTGATAATAATTCACCCCTCCACTTT

J gene: TRBJ1-1
V gene: TRBV7-3
clone size: -
D gene: -
CDR3 protein: CASSLDLNTEAFF
CDR3 DNA: TGTGCCAGCAGCTTAGACTTGAACACTGAAGCTTTCTTT

J gene: TRBJ1-4
V gene: TRBV28
clone size: -
D gene: -
CDR3 protein: CASSTPTTNEKLFF
CDR3 DNA: TGTGCCAGCAGCACACCCACAACTAATGAAAAACTGTTTTTT

J gene: TRBJ2-1
V gene: TRBV11-1
clone size: -
D gene: TRBD2
CDR3 protein: CASSLSGRMYNEQFF
CDR3 DNA: TGTGCCAGCAGCTTGAGCGGGAGGATGTACAATGAGCAGTTCTTC

J gene: TRBJ2-6
V gene: TRBV7-8
clone size: few
D gene: -
CDR3 protein: CASSSRQGALSGLTF
CDR3 DNA: TGTGCCAGCAGTAGCCGACAAGGGGCCCTCTCAGGCCTGACTTTC

J gene: TRBJ2-1
V gene: TRBV3-1/TRBV3-2
clone size: -
D gene: -
CDR3 protein: CASSLWRDEQFF
CDR3 DNA: TGTGCCAGCAGCCTTTGGAGGGATGAGCAGTTCTTC

J gene: TRBJ1-5
V gene: TRBV12-2
clone size: once
D gene: -
CDR3 protein: CASRSAGQGLPQHF
CDR3 DNA: TGTGCAAGTCGATCGGCCGGACAGGGGTTGCCCCAGCATTTT

J gene: TRBJ1-1
V gene: TRBV18
clone size: -
D gene: -
CDR3 protein: CASSPPPNFRGGTEAFF
CDR3 DNA: TGTGCCAGCTCACCCCCACCGAACTTCAGGGGAGGAACTGAAGCTTTCTTT

J gene: TRBJ2-1
V gene: TRBV9
clone size: -
D gene: TRBD2
CDR3 protein: CASSEGLAGAVGEQFF
CDR3 DNA: TGTGCCAGCAGCGAGGGACTAGCGGGAGCAGTTGGTGAGCAGTTCTTC

J gene: TRBJ2-3
V gene: TRBV19
clone size: -
D gene: -
CDR3 protein: CASSSPGALTRSTDTQYF
CDR3 DNA: TGTGCCAGTAGTAGTCCGGGGGCGTTGACACGAAGCACAGATACGCAGTATTTT

J gene: TRBJ2-1
V gene: TRBV5-1
clone size: -
D gene: -
CDR3 protein: CASSESGSYNEQFF
CDR3 DNA: TGCGCCAGCAGCGAGAGTGGCTCCTACAATGAGCAGTTCTTC

J gene: TRBJ2-7
V gene: TRBV18
clone size: -
D gene: TRBD2
CDR3 protein: CASSPATSGSYEQYF
CDR3 DNA: TGTGCCAGCTCACCAGCGACTAGCGGGTCCTACGAGCAGTACTTC

J gene: TRBJ1-2
V gene: TRBV27
clone size: -
D gene: TRBD1
CDR3 protein: CASSSGTGNHGYTF
CDR3 DNA: TGTGCCAGCAGTTCCGGGACAGGGAACCATGGCTACACCTTC